The clone carrying this TCR beta chain was observed a handful of times. As yet, its antigen is unknown. Germline V gene sequence: CDR1 SGHVS, CDR2 FNYEAQ. Trimming removed 7 bases from V and 6 bases from J, with 22 bases in between. The CDR3 spans 16 residues. The data are from a study of T-cell memory formation after mild COVID-19. Study observations and caveats: Cross-reactive memory seemingly joined, as some responding clones were found in pre-infection memory. Contracting clones, day 15 to 85, had balanced CD4/CD8, and later expanders favored CD4+.

Each CDR3 protein gets one entry after TCRdb re-called the 5' RACE reads with MiXCR. Of over 150,000 distinct CDR3 sequences listed, 20% to 25% are singletons. Source material: PBMCs or a T cell subset sorted from them (not recorded which). The receptor's source is an adult woman who had mild COVID-19 (a few samples of this study predate the infection). Cell type and time point are not known. The J gene is TRBJ2-1, the V gene TRBV7-6; possible D gene TRBD2, 7 bases. The CDR3 DNA follows: TGTGCCAGCACCCTAGGCCCTGGACTAGGGGGCAATGAGCAGTTCTTC. Translation gives CASTLGPGLGGNEQFF.